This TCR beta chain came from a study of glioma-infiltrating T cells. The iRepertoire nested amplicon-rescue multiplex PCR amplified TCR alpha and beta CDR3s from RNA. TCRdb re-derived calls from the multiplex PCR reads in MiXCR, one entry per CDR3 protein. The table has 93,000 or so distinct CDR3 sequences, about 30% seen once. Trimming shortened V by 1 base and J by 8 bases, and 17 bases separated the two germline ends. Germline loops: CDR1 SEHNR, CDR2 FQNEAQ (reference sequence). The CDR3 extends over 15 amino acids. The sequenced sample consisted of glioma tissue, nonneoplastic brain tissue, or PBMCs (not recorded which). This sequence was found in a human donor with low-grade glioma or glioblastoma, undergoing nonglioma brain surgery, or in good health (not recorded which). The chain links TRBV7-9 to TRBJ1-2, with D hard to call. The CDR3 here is CASSLVAAKEVGYTF. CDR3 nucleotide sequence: TGTGCCAGCAGCTTAGTTGCGGCAAAGGAGGTGGGCTACACCTTC.